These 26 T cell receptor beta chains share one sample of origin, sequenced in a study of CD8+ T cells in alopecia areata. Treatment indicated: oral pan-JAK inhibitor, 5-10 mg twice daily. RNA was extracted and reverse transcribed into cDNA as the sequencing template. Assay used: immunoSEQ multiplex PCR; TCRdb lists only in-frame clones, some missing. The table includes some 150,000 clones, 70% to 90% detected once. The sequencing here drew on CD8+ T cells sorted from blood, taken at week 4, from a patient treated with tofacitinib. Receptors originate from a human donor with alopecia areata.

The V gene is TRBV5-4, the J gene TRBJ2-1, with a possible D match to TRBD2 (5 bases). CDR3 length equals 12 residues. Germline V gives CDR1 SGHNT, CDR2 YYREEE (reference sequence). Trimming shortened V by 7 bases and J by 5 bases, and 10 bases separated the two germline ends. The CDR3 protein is CASATGNNEQFF. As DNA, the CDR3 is TGTGCCAGCGCTACGGGGAACAATGAGCAGTTCTTC. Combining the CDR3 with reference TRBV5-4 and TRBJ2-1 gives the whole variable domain ETGVTQSPTHLIKTRGQQVTLRCSSQSGHNTVSWYQQALGQGPQFIFQYYREEENGRGNFPPRFSGLQFPNYSSELNVNALELDDSALYLCASATGNNEQFFGPGTRLTVL.

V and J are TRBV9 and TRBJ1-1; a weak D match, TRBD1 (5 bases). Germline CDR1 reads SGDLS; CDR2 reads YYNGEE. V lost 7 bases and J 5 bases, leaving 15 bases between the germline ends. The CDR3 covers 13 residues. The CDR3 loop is CASGGRWGTEAFF. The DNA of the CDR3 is TGTGCCAGCGGAGGCCGGTGGGGGACTGAAGCTTTCTTT.

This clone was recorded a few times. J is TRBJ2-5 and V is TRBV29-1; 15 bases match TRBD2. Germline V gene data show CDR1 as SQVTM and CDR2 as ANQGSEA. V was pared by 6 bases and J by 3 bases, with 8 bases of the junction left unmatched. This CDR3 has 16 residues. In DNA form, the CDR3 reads TGCAGCGTATCCGGGACTAGCGGGAGGCCGGAAGAGACCCAGTACTTC. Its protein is CSVSGTSGRPEETQYF.

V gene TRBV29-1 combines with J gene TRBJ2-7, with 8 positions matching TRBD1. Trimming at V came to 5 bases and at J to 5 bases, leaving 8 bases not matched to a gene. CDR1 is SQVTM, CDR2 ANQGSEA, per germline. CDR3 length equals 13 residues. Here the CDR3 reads CSVIFRGHHEQYF. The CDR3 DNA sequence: TGCAGCGTTATCTTCAGGGGGCACCACGAGCAGTACTTC.

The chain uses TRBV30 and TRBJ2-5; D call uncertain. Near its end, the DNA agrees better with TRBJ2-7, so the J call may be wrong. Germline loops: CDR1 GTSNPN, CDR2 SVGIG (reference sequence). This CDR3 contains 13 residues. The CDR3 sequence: CAWSPWSGNEQYF. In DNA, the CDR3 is TGTGCCTGGAGTCCTTGGAGTGGCAACGAGCAGTACTTC.

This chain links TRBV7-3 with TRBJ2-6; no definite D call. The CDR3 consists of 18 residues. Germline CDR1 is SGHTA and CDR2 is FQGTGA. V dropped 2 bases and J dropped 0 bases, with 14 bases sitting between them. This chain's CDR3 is CASSLSAVPSSGANVLTF. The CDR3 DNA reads TGTGCCAGCAGCTTATCGGCAGTCCCGAGCTCTGGGGCCAACGTCCTGACTTTC.

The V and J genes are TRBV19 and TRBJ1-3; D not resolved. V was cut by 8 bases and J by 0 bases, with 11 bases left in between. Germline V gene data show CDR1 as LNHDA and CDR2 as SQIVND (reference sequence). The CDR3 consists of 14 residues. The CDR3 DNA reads TGTGCCAGTTCGGGCAGCTACTCTGGAAACACCATATATTTT. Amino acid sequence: CASSGSYSGNTIYF.

The CDR3 is CAISEPDSGSSYNEQFF. In DNA, the CDR3 is TGTGCCATCAGTGAGCCGGATAGCGGGAGCTCCTACAATGAGCAGTTCTTC. The J gene is TRBJ2-1, the V gene TRBV10-3; 9 nucleotides match TRBD2. The CDR3 length is 17 residues. Trimming at V came to 2 bases and at J to 0 bases, leaving 5 bases not matched to a gene. Germline CDR1 is ENHRY and CDR2 is SYGVKD.

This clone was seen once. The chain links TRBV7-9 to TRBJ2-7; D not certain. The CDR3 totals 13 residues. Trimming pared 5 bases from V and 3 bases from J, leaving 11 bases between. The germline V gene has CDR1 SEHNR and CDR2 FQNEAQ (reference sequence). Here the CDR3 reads CASSPETYYEQYF. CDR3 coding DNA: TGTGCCAGCAGCCCAGAGACTTACTACGAGCAGTACTTC.

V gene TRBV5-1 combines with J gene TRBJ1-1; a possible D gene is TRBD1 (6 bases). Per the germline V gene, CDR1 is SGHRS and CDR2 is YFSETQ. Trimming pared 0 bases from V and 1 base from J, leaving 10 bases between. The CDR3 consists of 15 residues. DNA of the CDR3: TGCGCCAGCAGCTTGGCCGGGACATCGAACACTGAAGCTTTCTTT. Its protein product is CASSLAGTSNTEAFF.

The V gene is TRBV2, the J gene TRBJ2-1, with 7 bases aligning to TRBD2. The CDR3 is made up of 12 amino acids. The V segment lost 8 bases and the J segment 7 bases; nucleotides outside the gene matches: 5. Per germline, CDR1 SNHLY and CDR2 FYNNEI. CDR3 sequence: CASEAGRNEQFF. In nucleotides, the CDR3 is TGTGCCAGCGAAGCGGGACGAAATGAGCAGTTCTTC. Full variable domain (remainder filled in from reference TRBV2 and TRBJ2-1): EPEVTQTPSHQVTQMGQEVILRCVPISNHLYFYWYRQILGQKVEFLVSFYNNEISEKSEIFDDQFSVERPDGSNFTLKIRSTKLEDSAMYFCASEAGRNEQFFGPGTRLTVL.

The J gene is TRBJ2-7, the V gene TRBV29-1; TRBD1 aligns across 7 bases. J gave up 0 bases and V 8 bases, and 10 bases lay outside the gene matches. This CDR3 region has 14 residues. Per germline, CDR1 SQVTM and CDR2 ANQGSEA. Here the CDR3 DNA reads TGCAGCATATTCCGGGACAGTGTCTCCTACGAGCAGTACTTC. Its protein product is CSIFRDSVSYEQYF.

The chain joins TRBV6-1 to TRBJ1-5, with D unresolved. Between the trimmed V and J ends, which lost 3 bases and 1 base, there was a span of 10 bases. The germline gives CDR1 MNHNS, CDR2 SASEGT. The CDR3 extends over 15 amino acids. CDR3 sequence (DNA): TGTGCCAGCAGTGAGGGGAAGGGAAGCAATCAGCCCCAGCATTTT. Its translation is CASSEGKGSNQPQHF.

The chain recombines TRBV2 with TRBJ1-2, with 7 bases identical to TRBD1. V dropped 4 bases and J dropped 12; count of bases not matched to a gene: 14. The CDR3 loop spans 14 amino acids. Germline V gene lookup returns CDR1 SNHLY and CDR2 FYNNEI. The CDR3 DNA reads TGTGCCAGCAGTGTCTATACTACCCGGGACAGCCACACCTTC. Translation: CASSVYTTRDSHTF.

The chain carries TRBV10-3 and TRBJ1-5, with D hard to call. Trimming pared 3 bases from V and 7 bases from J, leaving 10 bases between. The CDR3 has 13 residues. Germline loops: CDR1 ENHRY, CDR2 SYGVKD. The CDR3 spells CAISDSLGQPQHF. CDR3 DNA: TGTGCCATCAGTGATTCCCTTGGACAGCCCCAGCATTTT.

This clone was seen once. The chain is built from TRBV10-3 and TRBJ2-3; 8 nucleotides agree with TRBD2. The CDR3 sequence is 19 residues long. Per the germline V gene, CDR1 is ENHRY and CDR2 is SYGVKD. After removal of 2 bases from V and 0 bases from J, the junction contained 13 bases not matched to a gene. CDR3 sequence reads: CAISERVGRALTSTDTQYF. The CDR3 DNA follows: TGTGCCATCAGTGAGCGGGTCGGGAGGGCATTAACTAGCACAGATACGCAGTATTTT.

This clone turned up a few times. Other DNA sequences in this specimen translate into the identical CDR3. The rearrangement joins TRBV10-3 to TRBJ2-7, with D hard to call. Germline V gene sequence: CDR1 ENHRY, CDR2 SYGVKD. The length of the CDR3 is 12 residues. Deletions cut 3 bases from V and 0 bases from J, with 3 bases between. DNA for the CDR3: TGTGCCATCAGTGATAGCTCCTACGAGCAGTACTTC. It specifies CAISDSSYEQYF.

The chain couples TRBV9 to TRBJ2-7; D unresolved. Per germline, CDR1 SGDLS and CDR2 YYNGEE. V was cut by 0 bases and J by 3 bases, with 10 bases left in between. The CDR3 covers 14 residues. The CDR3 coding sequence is TGTGCCAGCAGCGTAGAACCAGAGTACTACGAGCAGTACTTC. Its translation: CASSVEPEYYEQYF.

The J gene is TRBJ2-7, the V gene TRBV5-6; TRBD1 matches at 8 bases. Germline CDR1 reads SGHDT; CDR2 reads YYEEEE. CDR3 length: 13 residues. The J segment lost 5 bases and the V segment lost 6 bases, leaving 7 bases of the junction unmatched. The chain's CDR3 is CASNSGGYHEQYF. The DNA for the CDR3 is TGTGCCAGCAATTCAGGGGGCTACCACGAGCAGTACTTC.

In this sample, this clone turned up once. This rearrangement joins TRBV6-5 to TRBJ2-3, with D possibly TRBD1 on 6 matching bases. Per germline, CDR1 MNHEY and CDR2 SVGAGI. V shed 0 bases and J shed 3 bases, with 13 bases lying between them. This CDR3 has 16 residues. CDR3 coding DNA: TGTGCCAGCAGTTACTCGACCAGGGGAGAGACAGATACGCAGTATTTT. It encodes CASSYSTRGETDTQYF.

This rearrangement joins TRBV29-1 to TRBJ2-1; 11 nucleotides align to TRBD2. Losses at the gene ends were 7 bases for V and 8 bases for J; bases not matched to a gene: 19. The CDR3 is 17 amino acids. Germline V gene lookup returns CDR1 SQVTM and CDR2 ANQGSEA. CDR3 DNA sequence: TGCAGCGGAAATGACTTTACGACTAGCGGGGTATGGGATGAGCAGTTCTTC. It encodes CSGNDFTTSGVWDEQFF.

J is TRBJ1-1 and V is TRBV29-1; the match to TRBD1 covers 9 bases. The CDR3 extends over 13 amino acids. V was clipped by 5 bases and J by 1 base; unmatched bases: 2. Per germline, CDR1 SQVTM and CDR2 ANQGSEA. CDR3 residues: CSVSTGGNTEAFF. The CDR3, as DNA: TGCAGCGTTTCGACAGGGGGGAACACTGAAGCTTTCTTT.

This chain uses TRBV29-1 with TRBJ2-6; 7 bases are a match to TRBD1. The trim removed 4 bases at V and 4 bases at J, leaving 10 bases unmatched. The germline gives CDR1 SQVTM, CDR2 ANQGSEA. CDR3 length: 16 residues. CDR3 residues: CSVVGATGTGANVLTF. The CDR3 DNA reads TGCAGCGTTGTGGGAGCGACAGGGACAGGGGCCAACGTCCTGACTTTC. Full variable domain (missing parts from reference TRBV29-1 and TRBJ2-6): SAVISQKPSRDICQRGTSLTIQCQVDSQVTMMFWYRQQPGQSLTLIATANQGSEATYESGFVIDKFPISRPNLTFSTLTVSNMSPEDSSIYLCSVVGATGTGANVLTFGAGSRLTVL.

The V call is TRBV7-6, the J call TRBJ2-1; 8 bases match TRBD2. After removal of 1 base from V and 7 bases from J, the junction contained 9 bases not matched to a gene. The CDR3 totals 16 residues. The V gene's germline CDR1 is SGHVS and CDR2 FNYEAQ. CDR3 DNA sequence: TGTGCCAGCAGCTTAGTGCCGGGGGGGCTTCTGAATGAGCAGTTCTTC. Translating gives CASSLVPGGLLNEQFF.

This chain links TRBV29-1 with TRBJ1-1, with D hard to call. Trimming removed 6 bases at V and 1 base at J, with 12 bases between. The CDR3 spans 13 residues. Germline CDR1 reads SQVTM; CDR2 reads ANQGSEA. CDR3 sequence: CSVTRDPNTEAFF. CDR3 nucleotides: TGCAGCGTAACTAGGGATCCGAACACTGAAGCTTTCTTT.

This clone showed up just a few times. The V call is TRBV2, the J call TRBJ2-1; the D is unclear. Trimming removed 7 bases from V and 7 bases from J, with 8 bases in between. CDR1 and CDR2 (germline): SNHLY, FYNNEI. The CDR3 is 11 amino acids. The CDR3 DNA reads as TGTGCCAGCATTAGCAAGAATGAGCAGTTCTTC. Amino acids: CASISKNEQFF.